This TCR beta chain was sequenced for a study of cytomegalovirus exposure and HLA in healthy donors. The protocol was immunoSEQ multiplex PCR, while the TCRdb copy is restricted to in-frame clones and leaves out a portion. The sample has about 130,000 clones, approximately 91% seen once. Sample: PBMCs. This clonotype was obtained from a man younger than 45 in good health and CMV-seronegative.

In DNA, the CDR3 is TGCAGCGTTGAAGGGGGCGGGGGGCGTCGGTACGAGCAGTACTTC. Translated: CSVEGGGGRRYEQYF. The rearrangement joins TRBV29-1 to TRBJ2-7; TRBD2 aligns across 8 bases. V lost 1 base and J lost 4; bases outside the gene matches: 9. Germline assignment: CDR1 SQVTM and CDR2 ANQGSEA. The CDR3 runs to 15 residues.